This is a list of T cell receptor beta chains from one sample in a study of blood T cell repertoires in COVID-19. Sequencing used immunoSEQ multiplex PCR; TCRdb keeps in-frame clones, though not all of them. The data show some 220,000 clones, about 85% seen once. Sequencing input: peripheral blood. The receptor source for this set is a woman aged 18-29 years who had recovered from COVID-19. Both conserved end residues are part of each CDR3. D genes are given only for firm matches. Clone size appears in some rows only: once, few, many, or a class for an expanded clone.

>NA|TRBV10-1|NA|TRBJ2-7
TGCGCCAGCAGTGACCGGGACTGGCCCTACGAGCAGTACTTC
CASSDRDWPYEQYF
>NA|TRBV6-5|NA|TRBJ1-1
TGTGCCAGCAGCCAAGGGGCTGAAGCTTTCTTT
CASSQGAEAFF
>NA|TRBV28|TRBD1|TRBJ1-2
TGTGCCAGCAGTTTCTCAGGGGGCTGGGGCTACACCTTC
CASSFSGGWGYTF
>few|TRBV18|NA|TRBJ2-7
TGTGCCAGCTCGCTTCTGACAGGCACCTACGAGCAGTACTTC
CASSLLTGTYEQYF
>NA|TRBV28|NA|TRBJ1-2
TGTGCCAGCAGTCAAGGACAGACGAACTATGGCTACACCTTC
CASSQGQTNYGYTF
>NA|TRBV6-9|TRBD1|TRBJ2-1
TGTGCCGCCACAGACAGGGGGCGGGTTAATGAGCAGTTCTTC
CAATDRGRVNEQFF
>NA|TRBV25-1|NA|TRBJ1-3
TGTGCCAGCAGTAATTATCGGGAGGAGGGCAGAAACACCATATATTTT
CASSNYREEGRNTIYF
>once|TRBV18|TRBD1|TRBJ1-1
TGTGCCAGCTCACCGGCGGCGGACAGGGGGGCTTTCTTT
CASSPAADRGAFF
>NA|TRBV9|NA|TRBJ1-4
TGTGCCAGCAGCGCAGGGGCAACTAATGAAAAACTGTTTTTT
CASSAGATNEKLFF
>NA|TRBV14|TRBD1|TRBJ1-1
TGTGCCAGCAGCCAATGGGACAGCCGTGAAGCTTTCTTT
CASSQWDSREAFF